The rows below give T cell receptor beta chains drawn from one sample of a study of cytotoxic CD8 clonotypes in ibrutinib-treated CLL. The table came from immunoSEQ multiplex PCR; TCRdb's copy has only in-frame clones and leaves some out. The repertoire consists of 200,000 to 250,000 clones, with 79% occurring once and the leading ten covering about 10%. Specimen: PBMCs, collected after 12 months of ibrutinib treatment. These receptors all come from a human donor with chronic lymphocytic leukemia. Each CDR3 is given with its conserved first and last residue. Fields, in order: clone size, D gene, V gene, J gene, CDR3 protein, CDR3 DNA. A D gene is named only where the DNA matches it firmly. Size is stated for part of the rows, as once, few or many counts, or as a class when the clone is expanded.

-,TRBD1,TRBV30,TRBJ1-3,CAWGDSGNTIYF,TGTGCCTGGGGGGACAGTGGAAACACCATATATTTT
-,-,TRBV6-1,TRBJ2-7,CASSAGTGEQYF,TGTGCCAGCAGTGCTGGGACCGGGGAGCAGTACTTC
-,-,TRBV14,TRBJ1-2,CASSRRIGEGYTF,TGTGCCAGCAGCCGACGAATAGGGGAAGGCTACACCTTC
-,-,TRBV6-1,TRBJ2-7,CASISQVVLEQYF,TGTGCCAGCATCTCACAGGTGGTACTCGAGCAGTACTTC
-,TRBD2,TRBV5-1,TRBJ2-3,CASNLMSGRADTQYF,TGCGCCAGCAACTTAATGAGCGGGAGAGCAGATACGCAGTATTTT
-,-,TRBV28,TRBJ2-7,CASSFRTPPYEQYF,TGTGCCAGCAGCTTTCGAACACCTCCCTACGAGCAGTACTTC
-,-,TRBV6-4,TRBJ2-1,CASSSEWANEQFF,TGTGCCAGCAGTTCCGAGTGGGCGAATGAGCAGTTCTTC
-,-,TRBV2,TRBJ2-5,CASSEGGRETQYF,TGTGCCAGCAGTGAAGGGGGCCGGGAGACCCAGTACTTC
-,-,TRBV9,TRBJ2-7,CASAREGGGTYYEQYF,TGTGCCAGCGCCCGCGAGGGGGGAGGAACCTACTACGAGCAGTACTTC
many,-,TRBV4-1,TRBJ2-7,CASSQGHSRLDEQYF,TGCGCCAGCAGCCAGGGCCACTCCAGATTGGACGAGCAGTACTTC
-,TRBD2,TRBV28,TRBJ2-7,CATLSGVNYEQYF,TGTGCCACCCTAAGCGGGGTAAACTACGAGCAGTACTTC